This T cell receptor beta chain was observed in a study of blood T cell repertoires in COVID-19. Sequencing was performed with immunoSEQ multiplex PCR; in TCRdb, only in-frame clones are kept and a portion is missing. Of some 200,000 clones listed, 80% to 90% were seen once; the top ten hold 15% to 20%. The CDR3 length is 13 residues. The ends were cut back, 6 bases at V and 8 bases at J, with 11 bases in the middle. The germline V gene encodes CDR1 MDHEN and CDR2 SYDVKM. The sequencing sample was made of peripheral blood. The TCR comes from a woman older than 75 with active or convalescent COVID-19. The chain recombines TRBV28 with TRBJ2-6; no clear D. CDR3 in amino acids: CASSPRWPNVLTF. For the CDR3, the DNA is TGTGCCAGCAGCCCTCGATGGCCCAACGTCCTGACTTTC.